The clone carrying this T cell receptor (beta chain) was seen more than once but under ten times. As yet, its antigen is unknown. The authors ran a second PCR of 7 to 11 cycles using a sample-barcoded 5' primer and a J-beta primer mix. TCRdb re-analysed the 5' RACE reads in MiXCR, keeping a single row per CDR3 protein. Of 850,000 to 1,100,000 distinct CDR3 sequences listed, approximately 38% are singletons. The data were obtained in a study of blood T cells in healthy people across ages. V was clipped by 4 bases and J by 2 bases, with 6 bases between them. CDR1 and CDR2 (germline): SGHTA, FQGNSA. The CDR3 has 13 residues. Study-level points and caveats: The recorded TCR beta diversity per million T cells decreased in a roughly linear manner with age.

This chain links TRBV7-2 with TRBJ1-3; D unresolved. Sequencing was done on a sample of blood. The TCR sequence derives from a young man in good health. CDR3 in amino acids: CASSSMTGNTIYF. The DNA of the CDR3 is TGTGCCAGCAGCTCAATGACTGGAAACACCATATATTTT.